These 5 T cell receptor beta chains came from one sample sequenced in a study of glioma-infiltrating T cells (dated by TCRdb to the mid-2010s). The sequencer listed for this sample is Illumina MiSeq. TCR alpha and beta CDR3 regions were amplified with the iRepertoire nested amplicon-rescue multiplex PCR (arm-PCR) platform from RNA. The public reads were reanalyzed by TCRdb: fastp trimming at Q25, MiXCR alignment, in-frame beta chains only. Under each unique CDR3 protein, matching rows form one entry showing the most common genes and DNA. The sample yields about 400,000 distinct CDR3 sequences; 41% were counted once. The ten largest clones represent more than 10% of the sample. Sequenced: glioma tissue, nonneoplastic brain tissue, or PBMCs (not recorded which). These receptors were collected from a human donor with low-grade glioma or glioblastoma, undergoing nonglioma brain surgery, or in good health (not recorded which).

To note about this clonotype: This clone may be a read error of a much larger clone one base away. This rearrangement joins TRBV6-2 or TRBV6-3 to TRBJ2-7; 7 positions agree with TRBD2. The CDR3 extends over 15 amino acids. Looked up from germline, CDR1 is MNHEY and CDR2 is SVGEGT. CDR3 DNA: TGTGCCAGCAGTACGACTAGCCGGTACTCCTACGGGCAGTACTTC. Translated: CASSTTSRYSYGQYF.

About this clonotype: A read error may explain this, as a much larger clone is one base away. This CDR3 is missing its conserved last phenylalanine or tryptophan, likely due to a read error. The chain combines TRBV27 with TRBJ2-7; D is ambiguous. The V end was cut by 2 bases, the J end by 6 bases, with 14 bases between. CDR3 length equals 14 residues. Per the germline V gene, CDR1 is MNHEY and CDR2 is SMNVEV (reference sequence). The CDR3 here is CASSLGIGAGEQYL. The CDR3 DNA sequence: TGTGCCAGCAGTTTAGGTATTGGCGCTGGCGAGCAGTACCTC.

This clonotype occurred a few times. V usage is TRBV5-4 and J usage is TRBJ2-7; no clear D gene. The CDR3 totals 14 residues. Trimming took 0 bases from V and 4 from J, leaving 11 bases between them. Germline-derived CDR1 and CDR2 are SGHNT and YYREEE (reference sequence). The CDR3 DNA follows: TGTGCCAGCAGCTTGGAGTCCCTAGAATACGAGCAGTACTTC. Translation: CASSLESLEYEQYF.

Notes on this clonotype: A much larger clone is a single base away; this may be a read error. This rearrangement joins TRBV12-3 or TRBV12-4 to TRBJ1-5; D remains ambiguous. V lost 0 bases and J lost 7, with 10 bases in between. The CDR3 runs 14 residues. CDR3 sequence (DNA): TGTGCCAGCAGTTTAGCGGTCGGGAAACAGCCCCAGCATTTT. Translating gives CASSLAVGKQPQHF.

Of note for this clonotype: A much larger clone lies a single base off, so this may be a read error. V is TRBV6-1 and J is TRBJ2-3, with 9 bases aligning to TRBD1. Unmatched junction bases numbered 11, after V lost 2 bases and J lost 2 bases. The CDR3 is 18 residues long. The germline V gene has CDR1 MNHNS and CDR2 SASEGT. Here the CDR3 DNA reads TGTGCCAGCAGTGAACAGGCTTCGGACAGGGGATTCACAGATACGCAGTATTTT. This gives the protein CASSEQASDRGFTDTQYF.